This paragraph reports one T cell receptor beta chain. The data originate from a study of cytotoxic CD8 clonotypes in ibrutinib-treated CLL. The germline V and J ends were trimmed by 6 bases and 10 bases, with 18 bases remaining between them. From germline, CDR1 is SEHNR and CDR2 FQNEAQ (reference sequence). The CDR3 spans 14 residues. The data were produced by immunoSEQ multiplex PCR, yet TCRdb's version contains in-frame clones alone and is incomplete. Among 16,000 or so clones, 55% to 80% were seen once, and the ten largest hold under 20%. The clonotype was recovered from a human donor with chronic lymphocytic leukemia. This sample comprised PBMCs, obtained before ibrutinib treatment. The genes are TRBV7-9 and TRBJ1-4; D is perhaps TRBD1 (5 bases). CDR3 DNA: TGTGCCAGCAGGCCGGGGGTGGAAATCGGAAAACTGTTTTTT. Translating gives CASRPGVEIGKLFF.